The 10 T cell receptor beta chains below come from one sample, sequenced in a study of control samples from healthy donors and cancer patients. The protocol was immunoSEQ multiplex PCR, while the TCRdb copy is restricted to in-frame clones and leaves out a portion. This sample has approximately 150,000 clones; 89% occur once, and the top ten carry 6% to 9.5%. Sequencing was done on a sample of PBMCs. The source is a man aged 50 to 60 with head and neck cancer.

This rearrangement joins TRBV10-3 to TRBJ2-3; no clear D. The CDR3 loop spans 13 amino acids. CDR1 and CDR2 (germline): ENHRY, SYGVKD. V was clipped by 3 bases and J by 2 bases, with 6 bases between them. This CDR3 reads CAISERVTDTQYF. The CDR3 DNA reads as TGTGCCATCAGTGAACGGGTCACAGATACGCAGTATTTT.

V is TRBV7-2 and J is TRBJ1-5; TRBD1 is a possible D gene (6 bases). This CDR3 has 16 amino acids. Trimming removed 5 bases at V and 7 bases at J, with 21 bases between. Per the germline V gene, CDR1 is SGHTA and CDR2 is FQGNSA. The CDR3 reads CASSKDSQGAGQPQHF. The DNA of the CDR3 is TGTGCCAGCAGCAAGGACAGCCAGGGAGCCGGGCAGCCCCAGCATTTT.

This clone was observed a single time. The chain carries TRBV3-1 (or the pseudogene TRBV3-2) and TRBJ1-1; possibly TRBD1 for D (6 bases). Deletions cut 1 base from V and 1 base from J, with 13 bases between. The germline CDR1 and CDR2 sequences are LGHDT and YNNKEL (reference sequence). The length of the CDR3 is 16 residues. The CDR3 coding sequence is TGTGCCAGCAGCCAAGTCCAGGGGAGGGGGAACACTGAAGCTTTCTTT. The encoded protein is CASSQVQGRGNTEAFF.

The rearrangement uses TRBV24-1 and TRBJ2-5; tentatively, D is TRBD1 or TRBD2 (6 bases each). CDR3 size: 15 residues. V was cut by 3 bases and J by 5 bases, with 15 bases left in between. CDR1 and CDR2 (germline): KGHDR, SFDVKD. CDR3 in amino acids: CATSDTRRGGETQYF. CDR3 in DNA: TGTGCCACCAGTGATACCCGCAGAGGGGGGGAGACCCAGTACTTC.

V gene TRBV5-1 combines with J gene TRBJ2-1; D gene ambiguous. The CDR3 runs to 13 residues. V gave up 3 bases and J gave up 6 bases, with 10 bases separating them. Germline values: CDR1 SGHRS, CDR2 YFSETQ. CDR3 nucleotides: TGCGCCAGCAGCTCGGACCGCCTCAATGAGCAGTTCTTC. Its translation: CASSSDRLNEQFF.

V and J are TRBV3-1 (or the pseudogene TRBV3-2) and TRBJ2-7; possibly TRBD2 for D (5 bases). V dropped 4 bases and J dropped 6 bases, with 7 bases sitting between them. This CDR3 region has 11 residues. Germline lookup yields CDR1 LGHDT and CDR2 YNNKEL (reference sequence). As DNA, the CDR3 is TGTGCCAGCAGCCCCGGACTCGAGCAGTACTTC. Its translation is CASSPGLEQYF.

This chain joins TRBV5-8 and TRBJ1-2; 11 positions match TRBD1. Germline loops: CDR1 SGHTS, CDR2 YDEGEE. V was clipped by 4 bases and J by 6 bases; unmatched bases: 2. This CDR3 contains 13 residues. This CDR3 is CASSPDRGHGYTF. The CDR3 bases are TGTGCCAGCAGCCCGGACAGGGGGCATGGCTACACCTTC.

V is TRBV18 and J is TRBJ1-2; D gene ambiguous. Trimming cost V 3 bases and J 8 bases, with 16 bases left between them. The CDR3 is 14 residues long. CDR1 is KGHSH, CDR2 LQKENI, per germline. CDR3 DNA: TGTGCCAGCTCACCCAGCCCCCTATTGGAGGGCTACACCTTC. The encoded protein is CASSPSPLLEGYTF. The variable domain in full, completed from reference TRBV18 and TRBJ1-2, reads NAGVMQNPRHLVRRRGQEARLRCSPMKGHSHVYWYRQLPEEGLKFMVYLQKENIIDESGMPKERFSAEFPKEGPSILRIQQVVRGDSAAYFCASSPSPLLEGYTFGSGTRLTVV.

The chain's CDR3 is CASSSGVVTEAFF. CDR3 DNA: TGTGCCAGCAGCTCCGGGGTTGTCACTGAAGCTTTCTTT. The rearrangement uses TRBV11-2 and TRBJ1-1, with no clear D. Germline V gene data show CDR1 as SGHAT and CDR2 as FQNNGV. Trimming left V 4 bases short and J 4 bases short, with 10 bases between. The CDR3 consists of 13 residues.

This chain links TRBV3-1 (or the pseudogene TRBV3-2) with TRBJ1-4; D ambiguous. This CDR3 is built from 15 residues. The V gene's germline CDR1 is LGHDT and CDR2 YNNKEL (reference sequence). Deletions cut 0 bases from V and 8 bases from J, with 13 bases between. Here the CDR3 reads CASSQETRAGEKLFF. Written as DNA, the CDR3 is TGTGCCAGCAGCCAAGAGACTCGTGCGGGGGAAAAACTGTTTTTT.